Here is one T cell receptor beta chain with its context. The data stem from a study of CD8+ T cells in alopecia areata. The CDR3 is made up of 18 amino acids. Germline V lookup: CDR1 PRHDT, CDR2 FYEKMQ (reference sequence). The V and J ends lost 3 bases and 2 bases, in that order; junction bases with no gene match: 11. Extracted RNA was reverse transcribed into cDNA, the sequencing template. Data came from immunoSEQ multiplex PCR; TCRdb stores just in-frame clones and leaves some out. The sample has around 140,000 clones, more than 85% seen once. As to treatment: oral pan-JAK inhibitor, 5-10 mg twice daily.

The receptor was derived from a human donor with alopecia areata. The input for sequencing was CD8+ T cells sorted from blood, taken at week 4, from a patient treated with tofacitinib. This sequence joins TRBV13 and TRBJ2-7, with 12 bases that match TRBD2. DNA for the CDR3: TGTGCCAGCAGCTTGGGTCCGGGACTAGCGGGTCCCGCCTACGAGCAGTACTTC. Its protein is CASSLGPGLAGPAYEQYF.